This T cell receptor (beta chain) was identified during a study of PD-1 blockade in classical Hodgkin lymphoma. The length of the CDR3 is 16 residues. The germline V gene encodes CDR1 LNHDA and CDR2 SQIVND (reference sequence). V trimming: 1 base; J trimming: 6 bases; junction bases outside the gene matches: 6. The assay was immunoSEQ multiplex PCR, and TCRdb's table has in-frame clones only and misses some. This sample has almost 95,000 clones, with 65% to 85% found just once. Sample time point: cycle 4 day 1 (C4D1), after around six weeks of nivolumab. No patient escaped relapse after autologous stem cell transplantation, and brentuximab vedotin exposure varied.

The TCR was taken from a human donor with classical Hodgkin lymphoma. The source was peripheral blood mononuclear cells (PBMCs), collected before the fourth cycle of nivolumab. This sequence joins TRBV19 and TRBJ2-2, with 9 nucleotides matching TRBD2. DNA for the CDR3: TGTGCCAGTAGTATAGTACCAGCGGGAGGCCCCGGGGAGCTGTTTTTT. Protein sequence: CASSIVPAGGPGELFF.